Below, 20 T cell receptor beta chains from the same sample are listed, as sequenced in a study of T cell responses to AZD1222 COVID-19 vaccine. Libraries were prepared by immunoSEQ multiplex PCR; TCRdb keeps only in-frame clonotypes and omits some of them. The sample includes about 64,000 clones, 80% to 95% of them seen just once. The input for sequencing was peripheral blood, taken 28 days after the second dose of the MenACWY control vaccine. These receptors all stem from an adult who received the MenACWY meningococcal vaccine as a control.

This sequence joins TRBV2 and TRBJ1-5; 10 bases are a match to TRBD1. The CDR3 runs 15 residues. After removal of 6 bases from V and 4 bases from J, the junction contained 6 bases not matched to a gene. Germline V gene lookup returns CDR1 SNHLY and CDR2 FYNNEI. The CDR3 loop reads CASSPMGQGNQPQHF. DNA for the CDR3: TGTGCCAGCAGCCCGATGGGACAGGGGAATCAGCCCCAGCATTTT.

The chain couples TRBV29-1 to TRBJ1-1; TRBD1 might be the D (5 bases). V shed 6 bases and J shed 1 base, with 21 bases lying between them. The CDR3 runs to 16 residues. Germline V lookup: CDR1 SQVTM, CDR2 ANQGSEA. The CDR3 DNA is TGCAGCGTCCTTGGACTCGAGGGGTTGGGGAACACTGAAGCTTTCTTT. This sequence encodes CSVLGLEGLGNTEAFF. The full variable domain, its missing parts supplied by reference TRBV29-1 and TRBJ1-1, is SAVISQKPSRDICQRGTSLTIQCQVDSQVTMMFWYRQQPGQSLTLIATANQGSEATYESGFVIDKFPISRPNLTFSTLTVSNMSPEDSSIYLCSVLGLEGLGNTEAFFGQGTRLTVV.

V and J are TRBV14 and TRBJ2-7; 12 bases agree with TRBD2. Germline V lookup: CDR1 SGHDN, CDR2 FVKESK. CDR3 length: 15 amino acids. V shed 4 bases, J shed 5 bases, and the junction held 6 bases outside the gene matches. The CDR3 coding sequence is TGTGCCAGCAGCCTAGGACTAGCGGGAAATAACGAGCAGTACTTC. Protein: CASSLGLAGNNEQYF.

The genes are TRBV3-1 (or the pseudogene TRBV3-2) and TRBJ1-6; TRBD1 matches at 10 bases. The CDR3 has 16 residues. Germline values: CDR1 LGHDT, CDR2 YNNKEL (reference sequence). Unmatched junction bases numbered 15, after V lost 8 bases and J lost 11 bases. The CDR3 bases are TGTGCCAGCTCCCCCTCGACCGGGACAGGGGCGCCACCCCTCCACTTT. Its protein is CASSPSTGTGAPPLHF.

The chain has TRBV6-1 and TRBJ2-7; unclear D gene. Trimming shortened V by 3 bases and J by 4 bases, and 4 bases separated the two germline ends. This CDR3 is built from 11 residues. Germline CDR1 MNHNS, CDR2 SASEGT. CDR3 sequence: CASSEGYEQYF. CDR3 coding DNA: TGTGCCAGCAGTGAGGGATACGAGCAGTACTTC.

The chain has TRBV19 and TRBJ2-1, with D perhaps matching TRBD1 or TRBD2 (6 bases each). The CDR3 has 13 amino acids. V dropped 4 bases and J dropped 9 bases, with 13 bases sitting between them. Germline CDR1 is LNHDA and CDR2 is SQIVND (reference sequence). CDR3 residues: CASSRTGRSEQFF. CDR3 in DNA: TGTGCCAGTAGTAGAACAGGGAGGAGTGAGCAGTTCTTC.

In this sample, this clone turned up once. The chain is built from TRBV5-5 and TRBJ2-5; TRBD1 might be the D (6 bases). The CDR3 consists of 15 residues. The germline CDR1 and CDR2 sequences are SGHKS and YYEKEE (reference sequence). V shed 3 bases and J shed 5 bases, with 17 bases lying between them. The CDR3 sequence is CASSSQQGRGETQYF. The CDR3 region has the DNA TGTGCCAGCAGCTCCCAACAGGGACGCGGCGAGACCCAGTACTTC. Full variable domain (missing parts from reference TRBV5-5 and TRBJ2-5): DAGVTQSPTHLIKTRGQQVTLRCSPISGHKSVSWYQQVLGQGPQFIFQYYEKEERGRGNFPDRFSARQFPNYSSELNVNALLLGDSALYLCASSSQQGRGETQYFGPGTRLLVL.

Written as DNA, the CDR3 is TGTGCCAGCAGTGGGGAGAACAATGAGCAGTTCTTC. The encoded protein is CASSGENNEQFF. The chain is built from TRBV12-3 or TRBV12-4 and TRBJ2-1; D is perhaps TRBD2 (5 bases). The CDR3 is 12 amino acids. V lost 5 bases and J lost 5, with 7 bases in between.

This chain links TRBV14 with TRBJ2-1; 9 bases match TRBD2. The CDR3 sequence is 17 residues long. Trimming took 1 base from V and 6 from J; bases not matched to a gene: 10. Germline V gene sequence: CDR1 SGHDN, CDR2 FVKESK. The CDR3 sequence is CASSQGALAGSINEQFF. CDR3 sequence (DNA): TGTGCCAGCAGCCAAGGGGCTCTAGCGGGGAGCATCAATGAGCAGTTCTTC.

This chain links TRBV7-9 with TRBJ1-4, with D possibly TRBD1 on 6 matching bases. Between the trimmed V and J ends, which lost 5 bases and 8 bases, there was a span of 12 bases. Germline CDR1 SEHNR, CDR2 FQNEAQ (reference sequence). The CDR3 spans 13 residues. CDR3 nucleotides: TGTGCCAGCAGCCCAGGGGTAGGGGAAAAACTGTTTTTT. It translates to CASSPGVGEKLFF.

The chain carries TRBV28 and TRBJ1-1; no definite D call. V lost 10 bases to trimming and J lost 0 bases, with 15 bases between them. The CDR3 is 14 amino acids. Per the germline V gene, CDR1 is MDHEN and CDR2 is SYDVKM. The CDR3: CATIKAALNTEAFF. In DNA, the CDR3 is TGTGCCACCATAAAGGCAGCTTTGAACACTGAAGCTTTCTTT.

For the CDR3, the DNA is TGCGCCAGCAGCCAAGAAGGCAACGGGTATCAGCCCCAGCATTTT. Residues: CASSQEGNGYQPQHF. J is TRBJ1-5 and V is TRBV4-1; D is ambiguous. Germline assignment: CDR1 MGHRA and CDR2 YSYEKL. Trimming removed 0 bases from V and 5 bases from J, with 11 bases in between. This CDR3 spans 15 amino acids.

This clone was seen a single time. The rearrangement uses TRBV18 and TRBJ2-3; TRBD2 agrees at 8 bases. The CDR3 sequence is 15 residues long. With V trimmed by 4 bases and J by 6 bases, 9 bases remained unmatched. Germline-derived CDR1 and CDR2 are KGHSH and LQKENI. CDR3 sequence (DNA): TGTGCCAGCTCACACCGGACTAGCCAGGGGGATACGCAGTATTTT. As protein: CASSHRTSQGDTQYF.

This chain links TRBV27 with TRBJ1-2; 9 bases agree with TRBD1. V was pared by 7 bases and J by 7 bases, with 10 bases of the junction left unmatched. The CDR3 is 14 amino acids. Germline lookup yields CDR1 MNHEY and CDR2 SMNVEV (reference sequence). The chain's CDR3 is CASKLTGGGSGYTF. The CDR3 nucleotides are TGTGCCAGCAAGCTTACAGGGGGCGGGAGTGGCTACACCTTC.

The chain combines TRBV6-6 with TRBJ1-3; D is undetermined. The germline V gene has CDR1 MNHNY and CDR2 SVGAGI (reference sequence). V shed 7 bases and J shed 4 bases, with 8 bases lying between them. This CDR3 has 12 amino acids. The CDR3 DNA follows: TGTGCCAGCAAAGGTTCGGGAAACACCATATATTTT. It specifies CASKGSGNTIYF.

This chain links TRBV19 with TRBJ2-4; 7 bases are shared with TRBD2. CDR1 and CDR2 (germline): LNHDA, SQIVND (reference sequence). CDR3 length: 15 residues. V gave up 7 bases and J gave up 7 bases; unmatched junction bases: 13. The CDR3 nucleotides are TGTGCCAGTACATGGGGGACTAAACCGGGGAACATTCAGTACTTC. Translated: CASTWGTKPGNIQYF. The full variable domain, in which reference TRBV19 and TRBJ2-4 provide the parts outside the CDR3, is DGGITQSPKYLFRKEGQNVTLSCEQNLNHDAMYWYRQDPGQGLRLIYYSQIVNDFQKGDIAEGYSVSREKKESFPLTVTSAQKNPTAFYLCASTWGTKPGNIQYFGAGTRLSVL.

The rearrangement links TRBV4-1 to TRBJ1-1; D not resolved. V was cut by 4 bases and J by 1 base, with 19 bases left in between. The CDR3 spans 17 residues. Germline assignment: CDR1 MGHRA and CDR2 YSYEKL. CDR3 sequence (DNA): TGCGCCAGCAGCCTCTTCGAAGGAGAGCCGCCGAACACTGAAGCTTTCTTT. Its translation is CASSLFEGEPPNTEAFF.

The gene calls are TRBV27 and TRBJ1-1; D is perhaps TRBD1 (5 bases). Germline CDR1 reads MNHEY; CDR2 reads SMNVEV (reference sequence). Trimming pared 0 bases from V and 0 bases from J, leaving 8 bases between. CDR3 length: 15 residues. The CDR3 is CASSLSQGLNTEAFF. CDR3 sequence (DNA): TGTGCCAGCAGTTTATCGCAGGGTTTGAACACTGAAGCTTTCTTT.

This chain's CDR3 is CASSYTGDNNNEQFF. As DNA, the CDR3 is TGTGCCAGCAGCTATACAGGGGACAATAACAATGAGCAGTTCTTC. The rearrangement links TRBV5-4 to TRBJ2-1; 7 bases line up with TRBD1. Germline V lookup: CDR1 SGHNT, CDR2 YYREEE (reference sequence). The CDR3 is 15 amino acids. The junction had 8 bases not matched to a gene; V was cut back by 3 bases and J by 5 bases.

The chain combines TRBV2 with TRBJ1-2; perhaps TRBD1 as D (5 bases). The CDR3 has 12 residues. In germline, CDR1 is SNHLY, CDR2 FYNNEI. V gave up 5 bases and J gave up 6 bases, with 10 bases separating them. The CDR3 bases are TGTGCCAGCAGTATACAGGTCGATGGCTACACCTTC. This translates into CASSIQVDGYTF.